Included here is one T cell receptor (beta chain) sequence, with context. These data originate in a study of blood T cell repertoires in COVID-19. Trimming left V 8 bases short and J 3 bases short, with 8 bases between. CDR1 SNHLY and CDR2 FYNNEI come from the germline V gene. CDR3 length: 11 residues. In the authors' methods: Amplification with reference gene primers provided the estimates of nucleated cell counts. The assay was immunoSEQ multiplex PCR, and TCRdb's table has in-frame clones only and misses some. V and J calls plus clone size are reproduced from that table; the DNA served to infer D and trimming. The repertoire holds roughly 400,000 clones, with approximately 89% as singletons.

Material: peripheral blood. The receptor was isolated from a woman aged 60-75 years with COVID-19, enrolled during active disease. The rearrangement links TRBV2 to TRBJ2-7, with a weak D call TRBD1 (6 bases). This CDR3 reads CASLDSYEQYF. CDR3 in DNA: TGTGCCAGCTTGGACAGCTACGAGCAGTACTTC.